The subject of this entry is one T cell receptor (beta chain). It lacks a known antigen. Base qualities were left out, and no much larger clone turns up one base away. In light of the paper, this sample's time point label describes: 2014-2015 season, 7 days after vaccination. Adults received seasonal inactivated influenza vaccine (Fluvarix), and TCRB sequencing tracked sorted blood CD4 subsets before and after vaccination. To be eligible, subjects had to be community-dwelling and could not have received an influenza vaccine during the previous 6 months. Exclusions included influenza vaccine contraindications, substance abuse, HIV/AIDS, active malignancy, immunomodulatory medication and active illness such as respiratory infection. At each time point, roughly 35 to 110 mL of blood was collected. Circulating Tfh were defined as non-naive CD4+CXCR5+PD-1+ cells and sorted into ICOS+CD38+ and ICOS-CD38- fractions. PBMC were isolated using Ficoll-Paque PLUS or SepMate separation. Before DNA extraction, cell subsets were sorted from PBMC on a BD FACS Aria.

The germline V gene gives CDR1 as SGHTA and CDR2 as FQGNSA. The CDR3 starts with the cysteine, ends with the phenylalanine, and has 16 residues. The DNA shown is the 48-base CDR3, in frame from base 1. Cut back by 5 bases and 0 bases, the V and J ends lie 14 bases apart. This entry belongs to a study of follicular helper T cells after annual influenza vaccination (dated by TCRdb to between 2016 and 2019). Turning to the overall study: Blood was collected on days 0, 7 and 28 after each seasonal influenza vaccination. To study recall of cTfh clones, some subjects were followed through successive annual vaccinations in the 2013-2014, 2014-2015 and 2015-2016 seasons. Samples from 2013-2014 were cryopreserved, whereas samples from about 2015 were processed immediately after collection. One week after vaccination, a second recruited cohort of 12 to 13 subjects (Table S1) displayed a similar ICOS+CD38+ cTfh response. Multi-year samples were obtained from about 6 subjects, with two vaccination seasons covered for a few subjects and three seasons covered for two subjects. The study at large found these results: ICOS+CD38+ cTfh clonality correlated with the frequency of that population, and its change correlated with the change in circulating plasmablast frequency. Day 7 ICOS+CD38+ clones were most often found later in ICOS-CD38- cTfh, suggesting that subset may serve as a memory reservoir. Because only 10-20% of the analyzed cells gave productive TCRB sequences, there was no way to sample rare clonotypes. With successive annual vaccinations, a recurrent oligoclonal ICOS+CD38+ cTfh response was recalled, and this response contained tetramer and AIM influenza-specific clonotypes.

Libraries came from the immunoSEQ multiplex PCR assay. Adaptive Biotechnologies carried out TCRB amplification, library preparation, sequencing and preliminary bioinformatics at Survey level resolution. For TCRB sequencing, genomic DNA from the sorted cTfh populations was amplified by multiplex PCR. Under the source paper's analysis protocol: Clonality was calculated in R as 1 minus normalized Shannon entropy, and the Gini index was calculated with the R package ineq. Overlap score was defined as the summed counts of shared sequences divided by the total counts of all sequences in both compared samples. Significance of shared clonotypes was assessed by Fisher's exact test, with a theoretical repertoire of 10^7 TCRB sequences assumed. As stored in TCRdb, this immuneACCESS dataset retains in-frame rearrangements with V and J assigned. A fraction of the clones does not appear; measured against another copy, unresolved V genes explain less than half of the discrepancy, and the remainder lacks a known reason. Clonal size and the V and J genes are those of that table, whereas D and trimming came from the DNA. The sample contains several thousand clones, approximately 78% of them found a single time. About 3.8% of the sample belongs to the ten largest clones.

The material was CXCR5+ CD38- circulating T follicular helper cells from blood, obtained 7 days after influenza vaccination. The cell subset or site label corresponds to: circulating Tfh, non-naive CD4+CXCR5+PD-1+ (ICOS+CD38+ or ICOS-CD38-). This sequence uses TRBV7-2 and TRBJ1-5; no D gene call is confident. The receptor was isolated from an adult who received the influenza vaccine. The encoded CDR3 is CASSEGAGYSNQPQHF. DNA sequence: TGTGCCAGCAGCGAAGGAGCGGGTTATAGCAATCAGCCCCAGCATTTT.